The 27 T cell receptor beta chains given below trace back to one sample, sequenced in a study of blood T cells in healthy people across ages. Combining a sample-barcoded 5' primer with a J-beta primer mix, a second PCR ran for roughly 6 to 11 cycles. MiXCR, run by TCRdb on the 5' RACE reads, gives a single entry per CDR3 protein. The sample holds about 780,000 distinct CDR3 sequences; 46% are singletons and the top ten take 15% to 20%. The sequenced material came from blood. Receptors originate from an elderly man in good health.

This sequence joins TRBV7-9 and TRBJ2-4, with D perhaps TRBD1 (5 bases). The germline V and J ends were trimmed by 6 bases and 3 bases, with 21 bases remaining between them. This CDR3 has 17 amino acids. Germline CDR1 reads SEHNR; CDR2 reads FQNEAQ (reference sequence). The CDR3 protein is CASSFITGEFGKNIQYF. DNA of the CDR3: TGTGCCAGCAGTTTTATAACAGGAGAATTCGGCAAAAACATTCAGTACTTC.

This sequence joins TRBV6-6 and TRBJ1-1, with 11 positions matching TRBD1. After removal of 6 bases from V and 5 bases from J, the junction contained 11 bases not matched to a gene. CDR3 length equals 16 residues. Germline-derived CDR1 and CDR2 are MNHNY and SVGAGI (reference sequence). Here the CDR3 DNA reads TGTGCCAGCAGCTGGCCGCTAGGACAGGGGGCGACTGAAGCTTTCTTT. Residues: CASSWPLGQGATEAFF.

This rearrangement joins TRBV15 to TRBJ2-1, with D perhaps being TRBD1 or TRBD2 (8 bases each). Looked up from germline, CDR1 is LNHNV and CDR2 is YYDKDF (reference sequence). The CDR3 extends over 15 amino acids. The V gene lost 5 bases and the J gene lost 10 bases, with 21 bases spanning the gap. The CDR3 DNA reads TGTGCCACCAGCGGCGGGAGGACAGGGTGGTACGAGCAGTTCTTC. Amino acids: CATSGGRTGWYEQFF.

There are many counts of this clonotype. The rearrangement joins TRBV6-1 to TRBJ2-7, with 10 bases lining up with TRBD1. V lost 4 bases, J lost 3 bases, and 6 bases stayed unmatched. The CDR3 spans 15 residues. The V gene's germline CDR1 is MNHNS and CDR2 SASEGT. The CDR3 DNA reads as TGTGCCAGCAGTGGGGTATGGACAGGGGGCTACGAGCAGTACTTC. Protein product: CASSGVWTGGYEQYF.

This clonotype was recorded a few times. This could be a read error, since a much larger clone is one nucleotide away. The CDR3 region is CASSYGRSSYNEQFF. CDR3 coding DNA: TGTGCCAGCAGTTACGGCAGGAGCTCCTACAATGAGCAGTTCTTC. The chain joins TRBV6-5 to TRBJ2-1; the D is unclear. Trimming cost V 2 bases and J 0 bases, with 8 bases left between them. In germline, CDR1 is MNHEY, CDR2 SVGAGI. The CDR3 runs 15 residues.

The chain couples TRBV28 to TRBJ2-7, with TRBD1 identical over 9 bases. The CDR3 has 16 residues. Per the germline V gene, CDR1 is MDHEN and CDR2 is SYDVKM. J gave up 2 bases and V 4 bases, and 9 bases lay outside the gene matches. The CDR3 nucleotides read TGTGCCAGCAGTTCTCCGACAGGGGGTAATCCCTACGAGCAGTACTTC. This sequence encodes CASSSPTGGNPYEQYF.

This clonotype was observed a handful of times. V and J are TRBV29-1 and TRBJ1-5; D is unresolved. V lost 6 bases to trimming and J lost 2 bases, with 14 bases between them. The germline V gene has CDR1 SQVTM and CDR2 ANQGSEA. The CDR3 sequence is 14 residues long. The CDR3 is CSVAKGNGNQPQHF. As DNA, the CDR3 is TGCAGCGTCGCTAAGGGTAACGGCAATCAGCCCCAGCATTTT.

The chain combines TRBV5-1 with TRBJ2-3, with 10 positions matching TRBD1. The CDR3 is 15 residues long. CDR1 is SGHRS, CDR2 YFSETQ, per germline. The junction had 2 bases not matched to a gene; V was cut back by 1 base and J by 3 bases. CDR3 amino acids: CASSLSGQGTDTQYF. The CDR3 DNA reads as TGCGCCAGCAGCTTGTCGGGACAGGGGACAGATACGCAGTATTTT.

The chain links TRBV2 to TRBJ2-7, with D possibly called TRBD1 or TRBD2 (5 bases each). Per the germline V gene, CDR1 is SNHLY and CDR2 is FYNNEI. V lost 8 bases to trimming and J lost 3 bases, with 17 bases between them. This CDR3 is 14 amino acids long. This CDR3 reads CASQNRDGSYEQYF. As DNA, the CDR3 is TGTGCCAGCCAAAACCGGGACGGAAGCTACGAGCAGTACTTC.

The rearrangement joins TRBV12-3 or TRBV12-4 to TRBJ1-2, with D hard to call. The V end was cut by 6 bases, the J end by 5 bases, with 16 bases between. This CDR3 contains 14 residues. CDR3: CASRKGQRNYGYTF. The CDR3 DNA reads as TGTGCCAGCAGAAAGGGCCAGCGGAATTATGGCTACACCTTC.

The rearrangement links TRBV5-1 to TRBJ2-1; 13 bases line up with TRBD2. V lost 0 bases and J lost 4; bases outside the gene matches: 1. There are 16 residues in the CDR3. The germline gives CDR1 SGHRS, CDR2 YFSETQ. CDR3 sequence reads: CASSLETSGGYNEQFF. The CDR3 DNA follows: TGCGCCAGCAGCTTGGAGACTAGCGGGGGGTACAATGAGCAGTTCTTC. The whole variable domain, remainder taken from reference TRBV5-1 and TRBJ2-1, is KAGVTQTPRYLIKTRGQQVTLSCSPISGHRSVSWYQQTPGQGLQFLFEYFSETQRNKGNFPGRFSGRQFSNSRSEMNVSTLELGDSALYLCASSLETSGGYNEQFFGPGTRLTVL.

This clonotype was picked up one time. V usage is TRBV20-1 and J usage is TRBJ1-5; D may be TRBD1 (6 bases). Trimming shortened V by 6 bases and J by 6 bases, and 15 bases separated the two germline ends. Germline V lookup: CDR1 DFQATT, CDR2 SNEGSKA (reference sequence). The CDR3 is 13 amino acids. In DNA form, the CDR3 reads TGCAGTGCGGTGGGACAAGCTGGTCAGCCCCAGCATTTT. It encodes CSAVGQAGQPQHF.

Many counts were recorded for this clonotype. The CDR3 region has the DNA TGTGCCAGCAGCTTAGTTTCGGGTGGCTCCTACAATGAGCAGTTCTTC. It translates to CASSLVSGGSYNEQFF. The chain is built from TRBV7-8 and TRBJ2-1, with D unclear. V was clipped by 1 base and J by 0 bases, with 10 bases between them. Per the germline V gene, CDR1 is SGHVS and CDR2 is FQNEAQ. The CDR3 runs 16 residues.

There are a few counts of this clonotype. The rearrangement links TRBV10-3 to TRBJ2-7; D may be TRBD1 (6 bases). CDR3 length: 14 residues. Between the trimmed V and J ends, which lost 3 bases and 3 bases, there was a span of 12 bases. The V gene's germline CDR1 is ENHRY and CDR2 SYGVKD. Here the CDR3 DNA reads TGTGCCATCAGTGATCAGCCACAGGGCTACGAGCAGTACTTC. Protein product: CAISDQPQGYEQYF.

This clonotype has a handful of counts. This chain uses TRBV5-6 with TRBJ2-7; 7 positions match TRBD1. CDR3 length equals 13 residues. J was trimmed by 6 bases and V by 0 bases; bases with no gene match: 3. The germline gives CDR1 SGHDT, CDR2 YYEEEE. CDR3 coding DNA: TGTGCCAGCAGCTTGGGGACAGGCCCCGAGCAGTACTTC. Residues: CASSLGTGPEQYF.

CDR3 sequence: CASSPQGINEKLFF. The CDR3 DNA reads TGTGCCAGCAGTCCCCAGGGTATTAATGAAAAACTGTTTTTT. The rearrangement joins TRBV27 to TRBJ1-4; perhaps TRBD1 as D (5 bases). Trimming cost V 5 bases and J 4 bases, with 11 bases left between them. Per germline, CDR1 MNHEY and CDR2 SMNVEV (reference sequence). CDR3 length equals 14 residues.

This clonotype is a singleton in its sample. The chain is built from TRBV20-1 and TRBJ2-1; 10 bases align to TRBD2. V lost 5 bases, J lost 12 bases, and 13 bases stayed unmatched. Germline CDR1 DFQATT, CDR2 SNEGSKA (reference sequence). The CDR3 has 14 residues. CDR3 in DNA: TGCAGTGCTCAGAAAGGACTAGCGGACAACCGGCAGTTCTTC. This sequence encodes CSAQKGLADNRQFF.

The chain combines TRBV7-3 with TRBJ2-5, with D tentatively TRBD2 (5 bases). Germline V gives CDR1 SGHTA, CDR2 FQGTGA. The CDR3 totals 13 residues. V lost 8 bases, J lost 2 bases, and 12 bases lay in between. CDR3 loop: CASSDGVQETQYF. The CDR3 DNA reads TGTGCCAGCTCTGACGGGGTACAAGAGACCCAGTACTTC. Full variable domain (remainder filled in from reference TRBV7-3 and TRBJ2-5): GAGVSQTPSNKVTEKGKYVELRCDPISGHTALYWYRQSLGQGPEFLIYFQGTGAADDSGLPNDRFFAVRPEGSVSTLKIQRTERGDSAVYLCASSDGVQETQYFGPGTRLLVL.

This clonotype came up many times. The rearrangement uses TRBV20-1 and TRBJ2-5; either TRBD1 or TRBD2 may supply D (5 bases each). The germline V gene has CDR1 DFQATT and CDR2 SNEGSKA (reference sequence). The CDR3 loop spans 14 amino acids. V dropped 7 bases and J dropped 2 bases, with 17 bases sitting between them. The CDR3 loop reads CSGEGPLQQETQYF. For the CDR3, the DNA is TGCAGTGGCGAGGGGCCCCTCCAGCAAGAGACCCAGTACTTC.

This clonotype was found a few times. The V call is TRBV19, the J call TRBJ1-5, with 7 bases matching TRBD1. The CDR3 length is 17 residues. Per germline, CDR1 LNHDA and CDR2 SQIVND (reference sequence). The V and J ends lost 3 bases and 7 bases, in that order; junction bases with no gene match: 15. The CDR3 coding sequence is TGTGCCAGTAGTATCCCCTTTTATCGACAGGGAGCCCAGCCCCAGCATTTT. Translating gives CASSIPFYRQGAQPQHF.

With respect to this clonotype: A much larger clone differs from this one at a single base, so this may be a read error. The V gene is TRBV7-9, the J gene TRBJ2-1; D is undetermined. CDR1 is SEHNR and CDR2 is FQNEAQ in the germline V gene (reference sequence). The CDR3 consists of 12 residues. Trimming removed 5 bases from V and 13 bases from J, with 15 bases in between. The CDR3 nucleotides read TGTGCCAGCAGCCCCTCTCGAGAGACCCAGTTCTTC. It encodes CASSPSRETQFF.

V gene TRBV28 combines with J gene TRBJ2-3; the match to TRBD2 covers 10 bases. Per germline, CDR1 MDHEN and CDR2 SYDVKM. This CDR3 comprises 16 residues. Trimming took 2 bases from V and 4 from J; bases not matched to a gene: 6. The CDR3: CASSLVVAGGSDTQYF. For the CDR3, the DNA is TGTGCCAGCAGTTTAGTGGTAGCGGGAGGCTCAGATACGCAGTATTTT.

This chain joins TRBV4-2 and TRBJ1-6, with unresolved D. The germline V and J ends were trimmed by 0 bases and 5 bases, with 5 bases remaining between them. Germline CDR1 is LGHNA and CDR2 is YNFKEQ. This CDR3 region has 14 residues. The CDR3 DNA reads TGTGCCAGCAGCCAAGAAAAGAATAATTCACCCCTCCACTTT. It translates to CASSQEKNNSPLHF.

The genes are TRBV7-8 and TRBJ1-5; 9 bases are shared with TRBD1. V gave up 5 bases and J gave up 6 bases; unmatched junction bases: 14. In germline, CDR1 is SGHVS, CDR2 FQNEAQ. The CDR3 has 17 residues. The CDR3, as DNA: TGTGCCAGCAGCCTAGGGGCCGGGACAGGGATGGTTCAGCCCCAGCATTTT. The encoded protein is CASSLGAGTGMVQPQHF. Together with reference TRBV7-8 and TRBJ1-5, the CDR3 gives the full variable domain: GAGVSQSPRYKVAKRGQDVALRCDPISGHVSLFWYQQALGQGPEFLTYFQNEAQLDKSGLPSDRFFAERPEGSVSTLKIQRTQQEDSAVYLCASSLGAGTGMVQPQHFGDGTRLSIL.

The J gene is TRBJ2-3, the V gene TRBV12-3 or TRBV12-4, with D unclear. This CDR3 has 15 residues. The germline V and J ends were trimmed by 6 bases and 6 bases, with 19 bases remaining between them. In DNA, the CDR3 is TGTGCCAGCAGCCCCGCGCGAGGTATAAAGGATACGCAGTATTTT. Its protein product is CASSPARGIKDTQYF.

The table lists this clonotype with a few counts. A much larger clonotype is one base distant, so this may be a read error. The chain is built from TRBV12-3 or TRBV12-4 and TRBJ2-3, with 7 nucleotides matching TRBD2. The CDR3 has 14 residues. CDR3 protein: CASSLGGSADAQYF. CDR3 in DNA: TGTGCCAGCAGTTTGGGGGGGAGCGCAGATGCGCAGTATTTT.

The J gene is TRBJ2-3, the V gene TRBV4-3; D remains unclear. The length of the CDR3 is 13 residues. V lost 4 bases to trimming and J lost 2 bases, with 7 bases between them. Germline CDR1 reads LGHNA; CDR2 reads YSLEER. CDR3 sequence reads: CASSLSATDTQYF. CDR3 sequence (DNA): TGCGCCAGCAGCCTATCGGCCACAGATACGCAGTATTTT.